The sequence of this TCR beta chain was determined in a study of blood T cell repertoires in COVID-19. Germline values: CDR1 GTSNPN, CDR2 SVGIG (reference sequence). With 4 bases removed from V and 6 bases from J, the gap between germline ends came to 9 bases. The CDR3 totals 12 residues. Original processing notes: Reference gene primer amplification gave nucleated cell count estimates. Repertoires were generated with immunoSEQ multiplex PCR, while TCRdb's copy carries only in-frame clones and drops some. Clonal size and the V and J genes are those of that table, whereas D and trimming came from the DNA. The sample has over 45,000 clones, 77% seen once.

The genes are TRBV30 and TRBJ1-4; D is perhaps TRBD1 (5 bases). The sequence was obtained from a human donor with active or convalescent COVID-19. The donor label of this sample is uncertain. Sequenced sample: peripheral blood. The CDR3 protein is CAWNQGYEKLFF. CDR3 nucleotides: TGTGCCTGGAATCAGGGATATGAAAAACTGTTTTTT.